The clone carrying this T cell receptor beta chain was seen more than once but under ten times. This sample stems from a study of cytomegalovirus exposure and HLA in healthy donors. The V gene lost 3 bases and the J gene lost 0 bases, with 9 bases spanning the gap. This CDR3 spans 14 amino acids. The V gene's germline CDR1 is SGHTA and CDR2 FQGNSA. The PCR was carried out with 60 Vbeta primers and 13 Jbeta primers. The method was immunoSEQ multiplex PCR; TCRdb's version includes in-frame clones alone and lacks a portion of them. The sample shows about 150,000 clones, about 72% of them seen only once. The origin of this receptor is a man aged 55 to 70 in good health and CMV-seronegative. The source material was PBMCs. The rearrangement uses TRBV7-2 and TRBJ2-7, with no clear D. CDR3 amino acids: CASSLVGSSYEQYF. The DNA of the CDR3 is TGTGCCAGCAGCTTGGTTGGCAGCTCCTACGAGCAGTACTTC.